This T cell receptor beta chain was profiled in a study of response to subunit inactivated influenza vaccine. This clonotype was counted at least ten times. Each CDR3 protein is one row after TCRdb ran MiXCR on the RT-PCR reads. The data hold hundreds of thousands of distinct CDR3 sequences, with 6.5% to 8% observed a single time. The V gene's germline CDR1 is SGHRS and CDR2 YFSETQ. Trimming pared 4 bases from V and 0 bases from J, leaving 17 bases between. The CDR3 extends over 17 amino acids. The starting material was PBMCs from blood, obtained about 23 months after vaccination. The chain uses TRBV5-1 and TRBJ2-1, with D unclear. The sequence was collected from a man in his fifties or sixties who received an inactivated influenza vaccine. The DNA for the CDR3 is TGCGCCAGCAGCCCCCAGCCGTCCCCAAGCTCCTACAATGAGCAGTTCTTC. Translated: CASSPQPSPSSYNEQFF.